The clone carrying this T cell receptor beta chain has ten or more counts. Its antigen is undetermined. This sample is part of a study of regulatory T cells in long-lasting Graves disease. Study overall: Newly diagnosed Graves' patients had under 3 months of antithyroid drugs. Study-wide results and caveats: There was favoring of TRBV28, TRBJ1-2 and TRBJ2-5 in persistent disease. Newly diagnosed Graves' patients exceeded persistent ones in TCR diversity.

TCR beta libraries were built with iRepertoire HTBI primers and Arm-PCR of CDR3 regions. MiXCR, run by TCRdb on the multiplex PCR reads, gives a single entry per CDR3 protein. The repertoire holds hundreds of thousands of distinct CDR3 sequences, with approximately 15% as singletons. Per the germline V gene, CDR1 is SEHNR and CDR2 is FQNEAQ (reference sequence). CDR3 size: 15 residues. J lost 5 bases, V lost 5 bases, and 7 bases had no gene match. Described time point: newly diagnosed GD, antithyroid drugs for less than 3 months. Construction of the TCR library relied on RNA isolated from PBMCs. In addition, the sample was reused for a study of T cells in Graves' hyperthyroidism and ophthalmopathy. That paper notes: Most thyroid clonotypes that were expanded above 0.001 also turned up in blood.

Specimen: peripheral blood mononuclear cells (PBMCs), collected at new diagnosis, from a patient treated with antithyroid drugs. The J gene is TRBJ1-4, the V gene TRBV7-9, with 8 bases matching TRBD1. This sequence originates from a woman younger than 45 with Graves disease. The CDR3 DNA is TGTGCCAGCAGCCGGTCGGGACAGGCAAATGAAAAACTGTTTTTT. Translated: CASSRSGQANEKLFF. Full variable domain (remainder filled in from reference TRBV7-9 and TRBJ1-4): DTGVSQNPRHKITKRGQNVTFRCDPISEHNRLYWYRQTLGQGPEFLTYFQNEAQLEKSRLLSDRFSAERPKGSFSTLEIQRTEQGDSAMYLCASSRSGQANEKLFFGSGTQLSVL.